The T cell receptor (beta chain) described here comes from a study of T cells in Graves' hyperthyroidism and ophthalmopathy. RNA transcripts were the template for amplifying TCR beta CDR3 regions. When the TCR CDR3 underwent first-round RT-PCR, the HTBI primer set was used. TCRdb passed the multiplex PCR reads through MiXCR, listing each CDR3 protein once. The data show approximately 610,000 distinct CDR3 sequences, about a sixth seen once. This clonotype showed up many times. Aged 18 to 65, the patients had hyperthyroidism that was newly diagnosed and had lasted under 2 months. Sequencing used blood. This TCR was recovered from a woman younger than 30 with Graves' hyperthyroidism.

The CDR3 DNA reads as TGCAGTGCTAGTATGGGACAGGGGATCAATGAGCAGTTCTTC. It translates to CSASMGQGINEQFF. The chain uses TRBV20-1 and TRBJ2-1, with TRBD1 matching 10 bases. Germline CDR1 reads DFQATT; CDR2 reads SNEGSKA (reference sequence). The ends lost 3 bases at V and 6 bases at J; junction bases unmatched: 5. The CDR3 runs to 14 residues.